The entry below gives a single T cell receptor (beta chain) sequence along with its context. Random hexamers were used to reverse transcribe the RNA input (0.5 to 1 ug). Amplification of TCR beta CDR3 by immunoSEQ multiplex PCR spanned 54 Vbeta and 13 Jbeta. Each CDR3 protein is one row after TCRdb ran MiXCR on the immunoSEQ multiplex PCR reads. Among 150,000 or so distinct CDR3 sequences listed, roughly 95% were seen once. The length of the CDR3 is 19 residues. Per germline, CDR1 MNHEY and CDR2 SMNVEV (reference sequence). Between the trimmed V and J ends, which lost 3 bases and 0 bases, there was a span of 18 bases. The data were obtained in a study of CD8 T cells in Susac syndrome. Sequencing of TCR beta was performed on blood CD8+ and CD4+ T cells. The patients who served as multiple sclerosis controls were treatment-naive and had stable or active relapsing-remitting disease that fulfilled the revised McDonald criteria.

V and J are TRBV27 and TRBJ2-6; D ambiguous. This receptor was identified in a human donor with multiple sclerosis. The specimen was CD4+ T cells from PBMCs. The CDR3: CASSLSSAWSISGANVLTF. The CDR3 nucleotides read TGTGCCAGCAGTTTGTCTTCGGCCTGGTCCATCTCTGGGGCCAACGTCCTGACTTTC.